A single sample gave rise to the 20 T cell receptor beta chains below, sequenced in a study of cytomegalovirus exposure and HLA in healthy donors. The PCR used 60 Vbeta and 13 Jbeta primers. Profiled with immunoSEQ multiplex PCR; TCRdb holds only in-frame clones, not every one. The data contain about 99,000 clones, about 80% of them singletons. Sample: PBMCs. All receptors come from a man aged 55 to 70 in good health and CMV-seropositive.

The chain is built from TRBV14 and TRBJ2-4; D perhaps matches TRBD1 (5 bases). The CDR3 has 15 residues. CDR1 is SGHDN, CDR2 FVKESK, per germline. V shed 0 bases and J shed 3 bases, with 9 bases lying between them. The CDR3 region is CASSQDRGFKNIQYF. The CDR3 nucleotides read TGTGCCAGCAGCCAAGATAGGGGTTTCAAAAACATTCAGTACTTC.

Concerning this clone itself: Mismatch with germline at one junction end may stem from a read error. The chain links TRBV4-1 to TRBJ2-5; 10 bases are shared with TRBD2. Germline CDR1 and CDR2: MGHRA and YSYEKL. The CDR3 consists of 14 residues. The CDR3 reads CASRQAGGKETQYF. The DNA for the CDR3 is TGCGCCAGCAGACAAGCGGGGGGGAAAGAGACCCAGTACTTC.

This clone came up once. The V and J genes are TRBV29-1 and TRBJ1-1; TRBD1 agrees at 7 bases. V lost 2 bases and J lost 11; bases outside the gene matches: 11. Germline V gene sequence: CDR1 SQVTM, CDR2 ANQGSEA. The CDR3 contains 13 residues. CDR3 sequence reads: CSVESRGSMNAFF. CDR3 nucleotides: TGCAGCGTTGAAAGCAGGGGGTCAATGAACGCTTTCTTT.

J is TRBJ2-7 and V is TRBV5-6, with 7 bases aligning to TRBD1. V trimming: 1 base; J trimming: 0 bases; junction bases outside the gene matches: 7. The V gene's germline CDR1 is SGHDT and CDR2 YYEEEE. The CDR3 spans 16 residues. CDR3 in DNA: TGTGCCAGCAGCTTGACAGGGGCCTTTTACTCCTACGAGCAGTACTTC. It translates to CASSLTGAFYSYEQYF.

This clone was counted once. The rearrangement links TRBV15 to TRBJ2-3, with D maybe TRBD1 (5 bases). The CDR3 loop spans 15 amino acids. Germline CDR1 is LNHNV and CDR2 is YYDKDF (reference sequence). Trimming took off 1 base at V and 1 base at J, with 9 bases between the two ends. Here the CDR3 reads CATSRVRVGTDTQYF. Here the CDR3 DNA reads TGTGCCACCAGCAGAGTCAGGGTAGGCACAGATACGCAGTATTTT.

This clone was seen only a few times. Here the CDR3 reads CANMDSHTDTQYF. The CDR3 DNA sequence: TGTGCCAATATGGACTCTCACACAGATACGCAGTATTTT. This rearrangement joins TRBV6-1 to TRBJ2-3, with D perhaps TRBD2 (5 bases). This CDR3 contains 13 residues. V was pared by 10 bases and J by 2 bases, with 13 bases between. Germline V lookup: CDR1 MNHNS, CDR2 SASEGT.

The rearrangement joins TRBV10-1 to TRBJ1-2; TRBD1 might be the D (6 bases). The CDR3 runs 13 residues. Per germline, CDR1 WNHNN and CDR2 SYGVQD (reference sequence). V dropped 7 bases and J dropped 4 bases, with 13 bases sitting between them. CDR3 DNA: TGCGCCAGCATTCGACAGGTTAGCTATGGCTACACCTTC. Translating gives CASIRQVSYGYTF.

The chain joins TRBV9 to TRBJ2-2; TRBD2 aligns across 12 bases. The germline V gene has CDR1 SGDLS and CDR2 YYNGEE. Germline trimming cut 3 bases from V and 0 bases from J; bases unmatched to any gene: 9. CDR3 length equals 19 residues. Written as DNA, the CDR3 is TGTGCCAGCAGCGGATCAGGACTAGCGGGGTTCGCGAACACCGGGGAGCTGTTTTTT. Residues: CASSGSGLAGFANTGELFF.

The chain has TRBV29-1 and TRBJ2-3; weak D call: TRBD1 (7 bases). Germline lookup yields CDR1 SQVTM and CDR2 ANQGSEA. V was trimmed by 4 bases and J by 5 bases, leaving 13 bases between them. The CDR3 runs 13 residues. The CDR3 DNA reads as TGCAGCGTTGCGGAGGGGGCAGGAGATACGCAGTATTTT. This translates into CSVAEGAGDTQYF.

The chain is built from TRBV30 and TRBJ1-3, with 7 nucleotides matching TRBD1. Trimming took 4 bases from V and 2 from J; bases not matched to a gene: 5. CDR1 and CDR2 (germline): GTSNPN, SVGIG (reference sequence). CDR3 length: 14 amino acids. CDR3 in DNA: TGTGCCTGGACTTCCGGGACAGCTGGAAACACCATATATTTT. This sequence encodes CAWTSGTAGNTIYF.

This clone has a handful of counts. This CDR3 is CASSQSGTGPSEQYF. The CDR3 DNA reads TGTGCCAGCTCACAGTCCGGGACAGGGCCCTCCGAGCAGTACTTC. The chain couples TRBV18 to TRBJ2-7; the match to TRBD1 covers 9 bases. This CDR3 has 15 residues. V shed 4 bases, J shed 6 bases, and the junction held 10 bases outside the gene matches. Looked up from germline, CDR1 is KGHSH and CDR2 is LQKENI.

The V gene is TRBV7-9, the J gene TRBJ2-5; TRBD2 matches at 9 bases. The CDR3 sequence is 14 residues long. V shed 9 bases, J shed 2 bases, and the junction held 7 bases outside the gene matches. The germline CDR1 and CDR2 sequences are SEHNR and FQNEAQ (reference sequence). The CDR3: CASTFSGGQETQYF. Written as DNA, the CDR3 is TGTGCCAGTACGTTTAGCGGGGGACAAGAGACCCAGTACTTC.

Concerning this clone: At one end the junction does not follow the germline gene, possibly because of a read error. The chain joins TRBV7-9 to TRBJ2-7, with 9 bases fitting TRBD1. The CDR3 consists of 17 residues. Germline CDR1 SEHNR, CDR2 FQNEAQ (reference sequence). CDR3 protein: CSSSLGSTGGFGDEQYF. CDR3 DNA: TGTTCCAGCAGCTTAGGCTCAACAGGGGGCTTCGGGGACGAGCAGTACTTC.

J is TRBJ2-1 and V is TRBV7-2, with 7 bases lining up with TRBD2. Germline V gives CDR1 SGHTA, CDR2 FQGNSA. With V trimmed by 3 bases and J by 2 bases, 4 bases remained unmatched. CDR3 size: 15 residues. CDR3 nucleotide sequence: TGTGCCAGCAGCTTCAGCGGGGCGACCTACAATGAGCAGTTCTTC. Its translation is CASSFSGATYNEQFF.

This clone was recorded once. The rearrangement uses TRBV7-9 and TRBJ1-6; 8 bases line up with TRBD1. The CDR3 spans 15 residues. CDR1 and CDR2 from the germline V gene are SEHNR and FQNEAQ (reference sequence). V was pared by 4 bases and J by 7 bases, with 6 bases of the junction left unmatched. DNA for the CDR3: TGTGCCAGCAGCTCGACGACAGGGGAGAATTCACCCCTCCACTTT. Translating gives CASSSTTGENSPLHF.

The chain is built from TRBV10-1 and TRBJ2-7, with 9 bases that match TRBD1. V dropped 0 bases and J dropped 3; count of bases not matched to a gene: 0. Germline loops: CDR1 WNHNN, CDR2 SYGVQD (reference sequence). CDR3 size: 14 residues. DNA of the CDR3: TGCGCCAGCAGTGAGTCGGGACAGGGCTACGAGCAGTACTTC. Translating it yields CASSESGQGYEQYF.

This chain joins TRBV7-9 and TRBJ1-1; 8 bases fit TRBD1. The V and J ends lost 7 bases and 2 bases, in that order; junction bases with no gene match: 9. The CDR3 is made up of 15 amino acids. The germline V gene has CDR1 SEHNR and CDR2 FQNEAQ (reference sequence). CDR3 in DNA: TGTGCCAGCACAATCGGGACAGGTGGAAACACTGAAGCTTTCTTT. This encodes CASTIGTGGNTEAFF.

The gene calls are TRBV6-1 and TRBJ1-2; perhaps TRBD1 as D (6 bases). The germline CDR1 and CDR2 sequences are MNHNS and SASEGT. V shed 10 bases and J shed 8 bases, with 23 bases lying between them. This CDR3 spans 14 amino acids. As DNA, the CDR3 is TGTGCCACCGCATTTACCCAGGGGCTAGGAGGCTACACCTTC. Protein sequence: CATAFTQGLGGYTF.

This chain uses TRBV6-6 with TRBJ2-1; no definite D call. V dropped 7 bases and J dropped 7 bases, with 20 bases sitting between them. CDR1 and CDR2 (germline): MNHNY, SVGAGI (reference sequence). The CDR3 has 15 amino acids. The DNA for the CDR3 is TGTGCCAGCAAGACCTCGGAGACCTACTTGAATGAGCAGTTCTTC. This sequence encodes CASKTSETYLNEQFF.

This chain connects TRBV12-1 to TRBJ2-5; the D call TRBD2 from the table was never checked on the DNA. TRBV12-1 is noted as a pseudogene. This CDR3 has 16 amino acids. The CDR3 bases are TGTGCCAGCAGCTTGGCTGCCGGGGGATTACAAGAGACCCAGTACTTC. Its translation: CASSLAAGGLQETQYF.